This T cell receptor beta chain was captured by sequencing in a study of OX40 agonist ivuxolimab in advanced cancers. Study background: Those treated in dose escalation had hepatocellular carcinoma, melanoma, renal cell cancer or head and neck cancer.

The CDR3 has 14 amino acids. In germline, CDR1 is SEHNR, CDR2 FQNEAQ (reference sequence). The V and J ends lost 6 bases and 1 base, in that order; junction bases with no gene match: 4. Only in-frame clones appear in the TCRdb table, and some are missing; sequencing was by immunoSEQ multiplex PCR. The table records over 90,000 clones, about nine tenths of them present only once. The material sequenced was CD4+ or CD8+ T cells sorted from blood, taken in a trial of the OX40 agonist ivuxolimab. The clonotype was recovered from an adult with an advanced solid tumor such as melanoma, head and neck, liver or kidney cancer. The V and J genes are TRBV7-9 and TRBJ1-1; 8 bases are a match to TRBD1. CDR3 DNA: TGTGCCAGCAGTCAAGGGACAGGGAACACTGAAGCTTTCTTT. Protein product: CASSQGTGNTEAFF.